The next 32 T cell receptor beta chains were all read from a single sample in a study of T cell responses to AZD1222 COVID-19 vaccine. Measured with immunoSEQ multiplex PCR; TCRdb has only the in-frame clones, and not every one. The table has fewer than 150,000 clones, around 89% seen once. The sample was peripheral blood, taken 28 days after the second AZD1222 dose. The receptors here all came from an adult who received the AZD1222 COVID-19 vaccine.

The chain employs TRBV7-2 and TRBJ2-5; tentatively, D is TRBD2 (5 bases). V shed 2 bases and J shed 0 bases, with 7 bases lying between them. The CDR3 consists of 14 residues. Germline lookup yields CDR1 SGHTA and CDR2 FQGNSA. The CDR3 protein is CASSLMGDQETQYF. The CDR3 DNA sequence: TGTGCCAGCAGCTTAATGGGAGACCAAGAGACCCAGTACTTC.

This sequence joins TRBV19 and TRBJ1-4; the D is unclear. Germline CDR1 reads LNHDA; CDR2 reads SQIVND (reference sequence). The CDR3 totals 18 residues. V was trimmed by 5 bases and J by 4 bases, leaving 23 bases between them. The CDR3 sequence: CASSPSRALDRDNEKLFF. CDR3 nucleotide sequence: TGTGCCAGTAGTCCCTCGAGAGCCCTAGATCGAGATAATGAAAAACTGTTTTTT.

The chain is built from TRBV4-2 and TRBJ2-6, with unresolved D. V lost 1 base, J lost 2 bases, and 6 bases lay in between. Germline CDR1 is LGHNA and CDR2 is YNFKEQ. This CDR3 is built from 15 residues. The CDR3 nucleotides are TGTGCCAGCAGCCAAGGATCTCCTGGGGCCAACGTCCTGACTTTC. As protein: CASSQGSPGANVLTF.

This clone was observed a few times. The gene calls are TRBV3-1 (or the pseudogene TRBV3-2) and TRBJ2-7, with a weak D call TRBD2 (5 bases). Germline values: CDR1 LGHDT, CDR2 YNNKEL (reference sequence). This CDR3 contains 12 residues. Deletions cut 5 bases from V and 3 bases from J, with 8 bases between. CDR3 coding DNA: TGTGCCAGCAGCAGCCGGGGCTACGAGCAGTACTTC. Translated: CASSSRGYEQYF.

The rearrangement joins TRBV7-9 to TRBJ2-3, with D possibly matching TRBD2 (5 bases). The CDR3 is made up of 15 amino acids. The V gene lost 2 bases and the J gene lost 2 bases, with 11 bases spanning the gap. Germline V gene lookup returns CDR1 SEHNR and CDR2 FQNEAQ (reference sequence). CDR3 sequence (DNA): TGTGCCAGCAGCTTATCTAACGGGGTCACAGATACGCAGTATTTT. Translated: CASSLSNGVTDTQYF.

This chain uses TRBV5-1 with TRBJ1-1; no clear D gene. V lost 4 bases, J lost 11 bases, and 18 bases lay in between. Germline CDR1 and CDR2: SGHRS and YFSETQ. The CDR3 contains 13 residues. The CDR3 region is CASSPAAGRPAFF. The CDR3 DNA sequence: TGCGCCAGCAGCCCAGCGGCAGGTCGGCCGGCTTTCTTT.

The DNA for the CDR3 is TGTGCCAGCAGCGGGGGACAGGTGATTGCAACTAATGAAAAACTGTTTTTT. It codes for CASSGGQVIATNEKLFF. The chain combines TRBV21-1 with TRBJ1-4; the table names TRBD1, a call not compared with the DNA. TRBV21-1 is given as a pseudogene. The CDR3 extends over 17 amino acids.

The chain couples TRBV10-3 to TRBJ1-5; D is ambiguous. The CDR3 is 13 residues long. CDR1 and CDR2 from the germline V gene are ENHRY and SYGVKD. Trimming removed 0 bases from V and 7 bases from J, with 7 bases in between. CDR3 region: CAISESWQQPQHF. The CDR3 nucleotides are TGTGCCATCAGTGAGTCTTGGCAGCAGCCCCAGCATTTT.

The CDR3 loop reads CASSLTVQASGGGNNEQFF. In DNA form, the CDR3 reads TGCGCCAGCAGCCTTACGGTCCAGGCTAGCGGGGGGGGCAACAATGAGCAGTTCTTC. The chain recombines TRBV4-1 with TRBJ2-1; TRBD2 aligns across 12 bases. The V and J ends lost 4 bases and 5 bases, in that order; junction bases with no gene match: 15. This CDR3 has 19 residues. In germline, CDR1 is MGHRA, CDR2 YSYEKL.

The rearrangement uses TRBV11-2 and TRBJ2-5; D is unclear. The V gene's germline CDR1 is SGHAT and CDR2 FQNNGV. This CDR3 has 14 amino acids. V was pared by 2 bases and J by 3 bases, with 10 bases between. The CDR3 protein is CASSLRSDKETQYF. CDR3 nucleotides: TGTGCCAGCAGCTTAAGGTCAGACAAAGAGACCCAGTACTTC.

This rearrangement joins TRBV4-3 to TRBJ2-3, with TRBD2 matching over 10 bases. The CDR3 has 15 amino acids. J was trimmed by 4 bases and V by 3 bases; bases with no gene match: 4. Germline V gives CDR1 LGHNA, CDR2 YSLEER. As DNA, the CDR3 is TGCGCCAGCAGCCAGATAGCGGGGGGAGCAGATACGCAGTATTTT. Amino acid sequence: CASSQIAGGADTQYF.

This clone has a handful of counts. The rearrangement joins TRBV6-2 or TRBV6-3 to TRBJ2-1; 10 bases line up with TRBD1. Germline V CDR1 and CDR2: MNHEY, SVGEGT. Unmatched junction bases numbered 9, after V lost 6 bases and J lost 7 bases. The CDR3 covers 15 residues. CDR3 bases: TGTGCCAGCAGCGGAATGGGACAGGGGCAAAATGAGCAGTTCTTC. It yields the protein CASSGMGQGQNEQFF.

This sequence joins TRBV18 and TRBJ1-2; D is perhaps TRBD1 (6 bases). CDR1 is KGHSH and CDR2 is LQKENI in the germline V gene. The CDR3 consists of 18 residues. The germline V and J ends were trimmed by 3 bases and 0 bases, with 20 bases remaining between them. The CDR3 DNA sequence: TGTGCCAGCTCACCCGACGGGGGGCAGGGCCTTACTAACTATGGCTACACCTTC. Translation gives CASSPDGGQGLTNYGYTF.

The rearrangement uses TRBV6-5 and TRBJ2-7; 7 bases agree with TRBD1. The CDR3 is made up of 15 amino acids. Looked up from germline, CDR1 is MNHEY and CDR2 is SVGAGI. After removal of 4 bases from V and 0 bases from J, the junction contained 6 bases not matched to a gene. Here the CDR3 reads CASSWGTANSYEQYF. The CDR3 bases are TGTGCCAGCAGTTGGGGGACAGCAAACTCCTACGAGCAGTACTTC.

This clone appeared a single time. The chain combines TRBV9 with TRBJ2-5; 7 positions match TRBD2. Germline values: CDR1 SGDLS, CDR2 YYNGEE. This CDR3 comprises 13 residues. Trimming took 7 bases from V and 4 from J; bases not matched to a gene: 7. The CDR3 loop reads CASATLAGETQYF. CDR3 sequence (DNA): TGTGCCAGCGCAACCTTAGCGGGAGAGACCCAGTACTTC. Combining the CDR3 with reference TRBV9 and TRBJ2-5 gives the whole variable domain DSGVTQTPKHLITATGQRVTLRCSPRSGDLSVYWYQQSLDQGLQFLIQYYNGEERAKGNILERFSAQQFPDLHSELNLSSLELGDSALYFCASATLAGETQYFGPGTRLLVL.

V gene TRBV11-1 combines with J gene TRBJ1-1; 7 bases match TRBD1. The CDR3 runs to 15 residues. The germline V gene has CDR1 SGHAT and CDR2 FQDESV (reference sequence). V shed 4 bases, J shed 0 bases, and the junction held 5 bases outside the gene matches. The CDR3: CASSSTGLMNTEAFF. CDR3 coding DNA: TGTGCCAGCAGCTCGACAGGGCTCATGAACACTGAAGCTTTCTTT.

The chain has TRBV6-5 and TRBJ1-4; 7 bases fit TRBD1. Germline-derived CDR1 and CDR2 are MNHEY and SVGAGI. The V gene end was trimmed by 7 bases and the J gene end by 7 bases; junction bases not matched to a gene: 9. CDR3 length equals 14 residues. DNA of the CDR3: TGTGCCAGCACCTACAGGGGTTTAGGTGAAAAACTGTTTTTT. This gives the protein CASTYRGLGEKLFF.

In this sample, this clone turned up a few times. The chain combines TRBV2 with TRBJ1-1; no clear D. The CDR3 contains 13 residues. Germline CDR1 SNHLY, CDR2 FYNNEI. V was cut by 9 bases and J by 1 base, with 12 bases left in between. The CDR3 region has the DNA TGTGCCAGTATACTGGAAGGGAACACTGAAGCTTTCTTT. Protein sequence: CASILEGNTEAFF.

The chain recombines TRBV2 with TRBJ1-4; D is uncertain. The V end lost 4 bases, the J end lost 0 bases, and 6 bases lay between the germline ends. In germline, CDR1 is SNHLY, CDR2 FYNNEI. The CDR3 is 14 amino acids. For the CDR3, the DNA is TGTGCCAGCAGTGCGGGCACAACTAATGAAAAACTGTTTTTT. It specifies CASSAGTTNEKLFF.

The chain carries TRBV2 and TRBJ1-3; D not resolved. The ends were cut back, 4 bases at V and 1 base at J, with 8 bases in the middle. Germline V gene sequence: CDR1 SNHLY, CDR2 FYNNEI. This CDR3 contains 14 residues. Here the CDR3 reads CASSVQASGNTIYF. The CDR3 nucleotides read TGTGCCAGCAGTGTTCAGGCTTCTGGAAACACCATATATTTT.

This clone was seen a single time. In DNA form, the CDR3 reads TGCGCCAGCAGCCAAGAAGGGAGACAGGTCCTCATGGGAGGCTACACCTTC. This gives the protein CASSQEGRQVLMGGYTF. The V gene is TRBV4-3, the J gene TRBJ1-2, with a weak D call TRBD1 (6 bases). Trimming shortened V by 0 bases and J by 8 bases, and 22 bases separated the two germline ends. The CDR3 loop spans 17 amino acids. CDR1 LGHNA and CDR2 YSLEER come from the germline V gene.

This clone was detected only a few times. This rearrangement joins TRBV19 to TRBJ1-2, with 9 bases lining up with TRBD1. Germline trimming cut 9 bases from V and 2 bases from J; bases unmatched to any gene: 7. The germline CDR1 and CDR2 sequences are LNHDA and SQIVND (reference sequence). This CDR3 is built from 14 residues. The CDR3 here is CASIAGQGNYGYTF. In DNA, the CDR3 is TGTGCCAGCATCGCAGGACAGGGGAACTATGGCTACACCTTC.

The chain has TRBV19 and TRBJ1-2, with D possibly TRBD1 on 5 matching bases. The V end lost 3 bases, the J end lost 3 bases, and 14 bases lay between the germline ends. The CDR3 has 15 residues. Germline-derived CDR1 and CDR2 are LNHDA and SQIVND (reference sequence). The DNA of the CDR3 is TGTGCCAGTAGTATGTGGCAGGGATTGGACTATGGCTACACCTTC. Its translation: CASSMWQGLDYGYTF.

The CDR3 sequence: CASSLGQGSAFF. CDR3 bases: TGCGCCAGCAGCCTAGGACAGGGATCAGCTTTCTTT. The chain links TRBV5-1 to TRBJ1-1, with 8 bases matching TRBD1. V trimming: 4 bases; J trimming: 10 bases; junction bases outside the gene matches: 6. Germline V gene data show CDR1 as SGHRS and CDR2 as YFSETQ. This CDR3 contains 12 residues.

The rearrangement uses TRBV6-5 and TRBJ2-2, with TRBD1 matching 10 bases. Germline assignment: CDR1 MNHEY and CDR2 SVGAGI. CDR3 length: 14 amino acids. The V segment lost 5 bases and the J segment 5 bases; nucleotides outside the gene matches: 2. CDR3 DNA: TGTGCCAGCAGTACGGGACAGGGGACCGGGGAGCTGTTTTTT. The encoded protein is CASSTGQGTGELFF.

This chain connects TRBV11-3 to TRBJ2-2; either TRBD1 or TRBD2 may fit D (5 bases each). The germline V and J ends were trimmed by 5 bases and 4 bases, with 8 bases remaining between them. From germline, CDR1 is SGHNT and CDR2 YENEEA. The length of the CDR3 is 13 residues. CDR3 coding DNA: TGTGCCAGCAGCGTCGGGGCCACCGGGGAGCTGTTTTTT. This sequence encodes CASSVGATGELFF.

The V gene is TRBV4-3, the J gene TRBJ1-6, with 9 bases fitting TRBD1. The CDR3 runs 16 residues. J gave up 9 bases and V 3 bases, and 9 bases lay outside the gene matches. CDR1 is LGHNA and CDR2 is YSLEER in the germline V gene. CDR3 sequence: CASSQTTGGELSPLHF. The DNA of the CDR3 is TGCGCCAGCAGCCAGACTACAGGGGGCGAACTTTCACCCCTCCACTTT.

This chain links TRBV29-1 with TRBJ1-2, with 7 bases fitting TRBD1. Germline trimming cut 6 bases from V and 1 base from J; bases unmatched to any gene: 2. The CDR3 runs 12 residues. Germline CDR1 SQVTM, CDR2 ANQGSEA. The CDR3 reads CSVQGDNYGYTF. In DNA form, the CDR3 reads TGCAGCGTCCAGGGGGATAACTATGGCTACACCTTC.

This clone was seen just once. The chain couples TRBV6-2 or TRBV6-3 to TRBJ2-6; no clear D gene. Germline CDR1 MNHEY, CDR2 SVGEGT. V lost 0 bases to trimming and J lost 0 bases, with 0 bases between them. The CDR3 has 14 amino acids. The CDR3 loop is CASSYSSGANVLTF. The CDR3 coding sequence is TGTGCCAGCAGTTACTCCTCTGGGGCCAACGTCCTGACTTTC.

This chain connects TRBV5-1 to TRBJ1-4; TRBD1 aligns across 7 bases. The CDR3 contains 15 residues. With 4 bases clipped from V and 5 bases from J, the junction kept 8 bases outside the gene matches. Germline CDR1 reads SGHRS; CDR2 reads YFSETQ. CDR3: CASSPRDSLNEKLFF. DNA of the CDR3: TGCGCCAGCAGCCCCCGGGACAGCCTGAATGAAAAACTGTTTTTT.

The chain couples TRBV7-3 to TRBJ2-2, with D unclear. Germline CDR1 reads SGHTA; CDR2 reads FQGTGA. With 5 bases removed from V and 4 bases from J, the gap between germline ends came to 11 bases. The CDR3 runs to 14 residues. The CDR3 region is CASSPPRSTGELFF. The CDR3 DNA is TGTGCCAGCAGCCCCCCCCGCTCCACCGGGGAGCTGTTTTTT.

J is TRBJ1-4 and V is TRBV2; 7 bases are shared with TRBD1. The junction had 8 bases not matched to a gene; V was cut back by 2 bases and J by 8 bases. The CDR3 extends over 15 amino acids. Germline V CDR1 and CDR2: SNHLY, FYNNEI. For the CDR3, the DNA is TGTGCCAGCAGTGAACAGAGGACAGGATTAGAAAAACTGTTTTTT. Translation gives CASSEQRTGLEKLFF.